These T cell receptor beta chains were read from a single sample in a study of long-term antiretroviral therapy in people with HIV. Profiled with immunoSEQ multiplex PCR; TCRdb holds only in-frame clones, not every one. Of 48,000 or so clones in the sample, about 80% were seen once. The specimen comprised unsorted PBMCs, sampled 0.8 years after starting antiretroviral therapy. Receptors originate from a woman aged 18-35 years with HIV. Both conserved end residues are part of each CDR3. A D gene is named only where the DNA matches it firmly. Clone size is not always given. Where it is, it says once, few, many or a class for expanded clones.

clone size: -
D gene: -
V gene: TRBV23-1
J gene: TRBJ2-6
CDR3 protein: CASSQWPGGRHWDSGANVLTF
CDR3 DNA: TGCGCCAGCAGTCAATGGCCTGGGGGAAGGCATTGGGACTCTGGGGCCAACGTCCTGACTTTC

clone size: -
D gene: TRBD1
V gene: TRBV28
J gene: TRBJ1-4
CDR3 protein: CASRQGTGANRVEKLFF
CDR3 DNA: TGTGCCAGCAGACAGGGGACAGGGGCCAACCGAGTGGAAAAACTGTTTTTT

clone size: -
D gene: TRBD1
V gene: TRBV28
J gene: TRBJ2-7
CDR3 protein: CASSLPDRDDSYEQYF
CDR3 DNA: TGTGCCAGCAGTCTCCCGGACAGGGACGACTCCTACGAGCAGTACTTC

clone size: -
D gene: -
V gene: TRBV20-1
J gene: TRBJ2-7
CDR3 protein: CSARLARNQYF
CDR3 DNA: TGCAGTGCTAGGCTTGCCCGGAACCAGTACTTC

clone size: few
D gene: -
V gene: TRBV7-2
J gene: TRBJ1-2
CDR3 protein: CASSLAKGDGYTF
CDR3 DNA: TGTGCCAGCAGCTTAGCGAAGGGAGATGGCTACACCTTC

clone size: few
D gene: -
V gene: TRBV6-5
J gene: TRBJ1-1
CDR3 protein: CASSYKGQNTEAFF
CDR3 DNA: TGTGCCAGCAGTTACAAGGGACAGAACACTGAAGCTTTCTTT

clone size: few
D gene: -
V gene: TRBV5-1
J gene: TRBJ1-4
CDR3 protein: CASRPQGTNEKLFF
CDR3 DNA: TGCGCCAGCAGGCCCCAGGGGACTAATGAAAAACTGTTTTTT

clone size: -
D gene: -
V gene: TRBV2
J gene: TRBJ2-1
CDR3 protein: CASSEKWEILHEQFF
CDR3 DNA: TGTGCCAGCAGTGAGAAGTGGGAGATCCTACATGAGCAGTTCTTC

clone size: -
D gene: TRBD1
V gene: TRBV11-2
J gene: TRBJ1-2
CDR3 protein: CASSHDRANYGYTF
CDR3 DNA: TGTGCCAGCAGCCATGACAGGGCAAACTATGGCTACACCTTC

clone size: few
D gene: TRBD1
V gene: TRBV5-1
J gene: TRBJ2-7
CDR3 protein: CASSPGQIYEQYF
CDR3 DNA: TGCGCCAGCAGCCCGGGACAGATCTACGAGCAGTACTTC

clone size: once
D gene: TRBD2
V gene: TRBV19
J gene: TRBJ2-1
CDR3 protein: CASSGRLLAGGPHEQFF
CDR3 DNA: TGTGCCAGTAGTGGCCGGTTACTAGCGGGAGGGCCTCATGAGCAGTTCTTC

clone size: -
D gene: -
V gene: TRBV6-6
J gene: TRBJ2-1
CDR3 protein: CASSFQGRYNEQFF
CDR3 DNA: TGTGCCAGCAGTTTCCAGGGCCGGTACAATGAGCAGTTCTTC

clone size: -
D gene: -
V gene: TRBV6-5
J gene: TRBJ1-1
CDR3 protein: CASSRDTEAFF
CDR3 DNA: TGTGCCAGCAGCCGCGACACTGAAGCTTTCTTT

clone size: -
D gene: -
V gene: TRBV5-1
J gene: TRBJ1-1
CDR3 protein: CASSLAAGVYTEAFF
CDR3 DNA: TGCGCCAGCAGCTTGGCGGCAGGTGTTTACACTGAAGCTTTCTTT

clone size: -
D gene: TRBD2
V gene: TRBV15
J gene: TRBJ2-1
CDR3 protein: CATSPPRRLAGEPNEQFF
CDR3 DNA: TGTGCCACCAGCCCTCCGCGCCGTCTAGCGGGAGAACCCAATGAGCAGTTCTTC

clone size: -
D gene: -
V gene: TRBV4-1
J gene: TRBJ1-5
CDR3 protein: CASSQERVNQPQHF
CDR3 DNA: TGCGCCAGCAGCCAAGAACGTGTAAATCAGCCCCAGCATTTT

clone size: -
D gene: -
V gene: TRBV18
J gene: TRBJ2-2
CDR3 protein: CASSPGQNTGELFF
CDR3 DNA: TGTGCCAGCTCACCGGGACAGAACACCGGGGAGCTGTTTTTT

clone size: -
D gene: -
V gene: TRBV5-4
J gene: TRBJ2-1
CDR3 protein: CASSSWTPTRVNEQFF
CDR3 DNA: TGTGCCAGCAGTAGTTGGACTCCCACTCGGGTCAATGAGCAGTTCTTC

clone size: -
D gene: TRBD2
V gene: TRBV7-3
J gene: TRBJ2-1
CDR3 protein: CASSFLAGPYNEQFF
CDR3 DNA: TGTGCCAGCAGCTTCCTAGCGGGCCCCTACAATGAGCAGTTCTTC

clone size: -
D gene: -
V gene: TRBV5-1
J gene: TRBJ2-1
CDR3 protein: CASSSLTGQRNNEQFF
CDR3 DNA: TGCGCCAGCAGCTCCTTGACAGGACAAAGAAACAATGAGCAGTTCTTC

clone size: -
D gene: TRBD1
V gene: TRBV15
J gene: TRBJ2-6
CDR3 protein: CATRQGDGANVLTF
CDR3 DNA: TGTGCCACTAGACAGGGGGACGGGGCCAACGTCCTGACTTTC

clone size: -
D gene: -
V gene: TRBV27
J gene: TRBJ2-7
CDR3 protein: CASSFSRGYEQYF
CDR3 DNA: TGTGCCAGCAGTTTTAGTAGGGGTTACGAGCAGTACTTC

clone size: -
D gene: -
V gene: TRBV9
J gene: TRBJ2-7
CDR3 protein: CASSVEGGFAVEQYF
CDR3 DNA: TGTGCCAGCAGCGTAGAGGGCGGTTTTGCGGTCGAGCAGTACTTC

clone size: few
D gene: -
V gene: TRBV2
J gene: TRBJ1-4
CDR3 protein: CASSFLGRSTNEKLFF
CDR3 DNA: TGTGCCAGCAGTTTCCTTGGACGGTCAACTAATGAAAAACTGTTTTTT

clone size: once
D gene: -
V gene: TRBV14
J gene: TRBJ2-2
CDR3 protein: CASSQDWNTGELFF
CDR3 DNA: TGTGCCAGCAGCCAAGACTGGAACACCGGGGAGCTGTTTTTT

clone size: -
D gene: TRBD2
V gene: TRBV5-1
J gene: TRBJ2-7
CDR3 protein: CASSRGGTSGSHEQYF
CDR3 DNA: TGCGCCAGCAGCCGAGGGGGGACTAGCGGGAGTCACGAGCAGTACTTC

clone size: once
D gene: -
V gene: TRBV18
J gene: TRBJ2-5
CDR3 protein: CASSPIVETQYF
CDR3 DNA: TGTGCCAGCTCACCAATCGTAGAGACCCAGTACTTC

clone size: few
D gene: -
V gene: TRBV27
J gene: TRBJ1-2
CDR3 protein: CASSFDRRGYTF
CDR3 DNA: TGTGCCAGCAGTTTCGACAGGCGTGGCTACACCTTC

clone size: -
D gene: -
V gene: TRBV4-3
J gene: TRBJ2-7
CDR3 protein: CASSQKAVGEQYF
CDR3 DNA: TGCGCCAGCAGCCAGAAGGCTGTGGGCGAGCAGTACTTC

clone size: once
D gene: TRBD2
V gene: TRBV28
J gene: TRBJ2-7
CDR3 protein: CASSLSASQIPPGLAGSYEQYF
CDR3 DNA: TGTGCCAGCAGTTTATCCGCCAGCCAAATCCCACCAGGACTAGCGGGCAGTTACGAGCAGTACTTC

clone size: few
D gene: TRBD1
V gene: TRBV9
J gene: TRBJ2-2
CDR3 protein: CASRRGPGELFF
CDR3 DNA: TGTGCCAGCAGGAGGGGGCCCGGGGAGCTGTTTTTT

clone size: -
D gene: -
V gene: TRBV11-3
J gene: TRBJ1-1
CDR3 protein: CASSLGPGMNTEAFF
CDR3 DNA: TGTGCCAGCAGCTTAGGGCCAGGGATGAACACTGAAGCTTTCTTT

clone size: few
D gene: -
V gene: TRBV11-1
J gene: TRBJ1-2
CDR3 protein: CASSPDTSNYGYTF
CDR3 DNA: TGTGCCAGCAGCCCTGACACCTCTAACTATGGCTACACCTTC

clone size: -
D gene: -
V gene: TRBV10-3
J gene: TRBJ2-1
CDR3 protein: CAISRGNEQFF
CDR3 DNA: TGTGCCATCAGTCGGGGAAATGAGCAGTTCTTC

clone size: -
D gene: TRBD1
V gene: TRBV28
J gene: TRBJ1-1
CDR3 protein: CASSRSTGGRTEAFF
CDR3 DNA: TGTGCCAGCAGTCGCTCTACAGGGGGAAGAACTGAAGCTTTCTTT

clone size: few
D gene: -
V gene: TRBV11-2
J gene: TRBJ2-1
CDR3 protein: CASSLDTPDNEQFF
CDR3 DNA: TGTGCCAGCAGCTTAGATACCCCAGACAATGAGCAGTTCTTC

clone size: -
D gene: -
V gene: TRBV7-6
J gene: TRBJ1-4
CDR3 protein: CASSPGRVGEKLFF
CDR3 DNA: TGTGCCAGCAGCCCGGGGAGGGTAGGTGAAAAACTGTTTTTT

clone size: -
D gene: TRBD2
V gene: TRBV4-2
J gene: TRBJ2-3
CDR3 protein: CASSRLAGGPSTDTQYF
CDR3 DNA: TGTGCCAGCAGCCGACTAGCGGGAGGGCCCTCTACAGATACGCAGTATTTT

clone size: -
D gene: -
V gene: TRBV5-8
J gene: TRBJ1-5
CDR3 protein: CASSLTQGPNQPQHF
CDR3 DNA: TGTGCCAGCAGCTTAACACAGGGACCAAATCAGCCCCAGCATTTT

clone size: once
D gene: -
V gene: TRBV9
J gene: TRBJ2-3
CDR3 protein: CASSLSSGGVLGDTQYF
CDR3 DNA: TGTGCCAGCAGCCTCAGCTCAGGGGGGGTGTTGGGAGATACGCAGTATTTT

clone size: -
D gene: TRBD1
V gene: TRBV11-2
J gene: TRBJ2-5
CDR3 protein: CASSFRDRVETQYF
CDR3 DNA: TGTGCCAGCAGCTTCCGGGACAGGGTGGAGACCCAGTACTTC

clone size: few
D gene: -
V gene: TRBV28
J gene: TRBJ2-2
CDR3 protein: CASSWGDSRTGELFF
CDR3 DNA: TGTGCCAGCAGTTGGGGAGACAGTAGGACCGGGGAGCTGTTTTTT